What follows are 22 T cell receptor beta chains derived from one specimen sequenced in a study of CD8 T cells in Susac syndrome. Random hexamers were used to reverse transcribe the RNA input (about 0.5 to 1 ug). TCRdb reprocessed the immunoSEQ multiplex PCR reads via MiXCR and lists one record per CDR3 protein. Here the sample spans some 240,000 distinct CDR3 sequences, 90% to 96% being singletons. The sequenced material came from CD4+ T cells from PBMCs. Receptor source: a human donor with Susac syndrome.

The chain is built from TRBV20-1 and TRBJ2-2; D unresolved. Trimming removed 3 bases at V and 0 bases at J, with 5 bases between. Per the germline V gene, CDR1 is DFQATT and CDR2 is SNEGSKA (reference sequence). The length of the CDR3 is 13 residues. The CDR3 DNA sequence: TGCAGTGCTAGGCAACCGAACACCGGGGAGCTGTTTTTT. Its translation is CSARQPNTGELFF.

The chain couples TRBV30 to TRBJ1-3; a weak D match, TRBD1 (6 bases). Germline V gene sequence: CDR1 GTSNPN, CDR2 SVGIG (reference sequence). The CDR3 has 12 residues. V was shortened by 4 bases and J by 3 bases, with 7 bases between the two germline ends. The CDR3: CAWTGDGNTIYF. The DNA for the CDR3 is TGTGCCTGGACAGGGGATGGAAACACCATATATTTT.

This clonotype has more than one count but fewer than ten. The gene calls are TRBV9 and TRBJ2-7, with 13 bases lining up with TRBD2. Germline CDR1 and CDR2: SGDLS and YYNGEE. V gave up 2 bases and J gave up 2 bases; unmatched junction bases: 1. This CDR3 is 15 amino acids long. Here the CDR3 DNA reads TGTGCCAGCAGCGTTGGGACTAGCGGGACCTACGAGCAGTACTTC. This translates into CASSVGTSGTYEQYF.

The chain is built from TRBV29-1 and TRBJ1-1; D not certain. V lost 0 bases and J 5 bases, leaving 16 bases between the germline ends. Per the germline V gene, CDR1 is SQVTM and CDR2 is ANQGSEA. CDR3 size: 15 residues. CDR3 residues: CSVEDPLLEGTEAFF. CDR3 nucleotide sequence: TGCAGCGTTGAAGACCCCCTGCTCGAAGGGACTGAAGCTTTCTTT.

V usage is TRBV12-3 or TRBV12-4 and J usage is TRBJ2-2, with D perhaps matching TRBD1 (6 bases). The V gene lost 6 bases and the J gene lost 5 bases, with 16 bases spanning the gap. The CDR3 runs 15 residues. In DNA, the CDR3 is TGTGCCAGCAGGTTACAGGGAGAATGGACCGGGGAGCTGTTTTTT. Amino acid sequence: CASRLQGEWTGELFF.

The V call is TRBV20-1, the J call TRBJ2-1; 14 nucleotides agree with TRBD2. This CDR3 is 17 amino acids long. The V and J ends lost 1 base and 1 base, in that order; junction bases with no gene match: 3. From germline, CDR1 is DFQATT and CDR2 SNEGSKA (reference sequence). The CDR3, as DNA: TGCAGTGCTAGAGGACTAGCGGGAGGGCCTTCCTACAATGAGCAGTTCTTC. This gives the protein CSARGLAGGPSYNEQFF.

Regarding this clonotype: At one end the junction does not follow the germline gene, possibly because of a read error. The V and J genes are TRBV28 and TRBJ2-6; D ambiguous. CDR3 length equals 15 residues. CDR1 is MDHEN and CDR2 is SYDVKM in the germline V gene. CDR3 sequence reads: CASRRLTSGTNVLTF. As DNA, the CDR3 is TGTGCCAGCAGGCGACTGACTTCTGGGACCAACGTCCTGACTTTC.

V gene TRBV12-3 or TRBV12-4 combines with J gene TRBJ2-1; D is perhaps TRBD2 (6 bases). The CDR3 has 14 residues. Between the trimmed V and J ends, which lost 5 bases and 8 bases, there was a span of 16 bases. DNA for the CDR3: TGTGCCAGCAGTCTTCCGGGACTCCTCCATGAGCAGTTCTTC. Residues: CASSLPGLLHEQFF.

V is TRBV4-1 and J is TRBJ1-5; D is uncertain. In germline, CDR1 is MGHRA, CDR2 YSYEKL. Between the trimmed V and J ends, which lost 4 bases and 4 bases, there was a span of 17 bases. The CDR3 has 16 amino acids. CDR3 coding DNA: TGCGCCAGCAGCCCTACTCCGGGGTTTGTGAATCAGCCCCAGCATTTT. Its protein is CASSPTPGFVNQPQHF.

The chain has TRBV2 and TRBJ2-1; no clear D gene. CDR3 length: 12 amino acids. Trimming pared 6 bases from V and 7 bases from J, leaving 10 bases between. The germline V gene has CDR1 SNHLY and CDR2 FYNNEI. CDR3 amino acids: CASRYSANEQFF. The CDR3 DNA reads TGTGCCAGCAGATACAGCGCGAATGAGCAGTTCTTC.

The V and J genes are TRBV25-1 and TRBJ1-1; D not resolved. CDR1 is MGHDK, CDR2 SYGVNS, per germline. The CDR3 runs 14 residues. V gave up 2 bases and J gave up 1 base, with 8 bases separating them. The CDR3 DNA reads TGTGCCAGCAGTGAAGCCGGCGGGAACACTGAAGCTTTCTTT. Protein sequence: CASSEAGGNTEAFF.

The chain joins TRBV15 to TRBJ2-7, with 10 bases that match TRBD1. The V gene's germline CDR1 is LNHNV and CDR2 YYDKDF (reference sequence). Unmatched junction bases numbered 11, after V lost 7 bases and J lost 5 bases. This CDR3 is built from 15 residues. CDR3 residues: CATTPGTGVFDEQYF. The CDR3 DNA reads as TGTGCCACCACCCCCGGGACAGGGGTTTTCGACGAGCAGTACTTC.

The chain carries TRBV2 and TRBJ2-1; D not certain. V lost 8 bases, J lost 0 bases, and 11 bases lay in between. The CDR3 extends over 14 amino acids. From germline, CDR1 is SNHLY and CDR2 FYNNEI. The CDR3 region is CASLVGSSYNEQFF. CDR3 in DNA: TGTGCCAGCTTGGTGGGTAGCTCCTACAATGAGCAGTTCTTC.

A single count supports this clonotype. This chain connects TRBV3-1 to TRBJ1-2; the D gene is possibly TRBD1 (5 bases). This CDR3 region has 16 residues. V was cut by 1 base and J by 7 bases, with 19 bases left in between. Germline V gene lookup returns CDR1 LGHDT and CDR2 YNNKEL (reference sequence). CDR3 region: CASSQGGWPPPGGYTF. CDR3 nucleotides: TGTGCCAGCAGCCAAGGGGGCTGGCCACCTCCGGGTGGCTACACCTTC.

The chain links TRBV9 to TRBJ2-5; D may be TRBD2 (5 bases). The CDR3 spans 15 residues. CDR1 and CDR2 from the germline V gene are SGDLS and YYNGEE. Trimming shortened V by 0 bases and J by 5 bases, and 14 bases separated the two germline ends. The CDR3 DNA follows: TGTGCCAGCAGCGTAGGGACCCAGACGGGGGAGACCCAGTACTTC. Residues: CASSVGTQTGETQYF.

This chain uses TRBV20-1 with TRBJ1-1; 7 positions match TRBD1. The germline CDR1 and CDR2 sequences are DFQATT and SNEGSKA (reference sequence). The length of the CDR3 is 12 residues. The V and J ends lost 3 bases and 7 bases, in that order; junction bases with no gene match: 5. This CDR3 is CSASVRDSEAFF. DNA of the CDR3: TGCAGTGCTAGCGTCCGGGACAGTGAAGCTTTCTTT.

The chain joins TRBV11-2 to TRBJ2-2; maybe TRBD1 (6 bases). The CDR3 is 14 amino acids. Looked up from germline, CDR1 is SGHAT and CDR2 is FQNNGV. The V end lost 3 bases, the J end lost 4 bases, and 9 bases lay between the germline ends. The CDR3 loop reads CASSFRGATGELFF. The CDR3 DNA reads TGTGCCAGCAGCTTCAGGGGAGCCACCGGGGAGCTGTTTTTT.

V and J are TRBV27 and TRBJ1-5; D perhaps matches TRBD1 (6 bases). CDR3 size: 18 residues. The V gene's germline CDR1 is MNHEY and CDR2 SMNVEV (reference sequence). Trimming pared 1 base from V and 6 bases from J, leaving 22 bases between. For the CDR3, the DNA is TGTGCCAGCAGTTTATTCAGTGGAGGTGTGGGGGGCGCTCAGCCCCAGCATTTT. As protein: CASSLFSGGVGGAQPQHF.

The chain is built from TRBV29-1 and TRBJ2-1; maybe TRBD2 (6 bases). The germline CDR1 and CDR2 sequences are SQVTM and ANQGSEA. Trimming removed 8 bases from V and 4 bases from J, with 18 bases in between. There are 14 residues in the CDR3. CDR3 nucleotide sequence: TGCAGCCCGCTCGGGGGACGTAATTACAATGAGCAGTTCTTC. Translating it yields CSPLGGRNYNEQFF.

This chain uses TRBV6-5 with TRBJ2-2; D not resolved. Germline-derived CDR1 and CDR2 are MNHEY and SVGAGI. Between the trimmed V and J ends, which lost 0 bases and 4 bases, there was a span of 9 bases. The CDR3 extends over 15 amino acids. CDR3 sequence reads: CASSYSKRGTGELFF. Written as DNA, the CDR3 is TGTGCCAGCAGTTACTCGAAAAGAGGCACCGGGGAGCTGTTTTTT.

V is TRBV3-1 and J is TRBJ2-1, with D hard to call. Trimming stripped 4 bases from V and 2 bases from J, with 12 bases between. CDR3 length: 15 residues. Germline V gives CDR1 LGHDT, CDR2 YNNKEL (reference sequence). The CDR3 region has the DNA TGTGCCAGCAGCCCCGCAGGCGCAACCTACAATGAGCAGTTCTTC. Its translation is CASSPAGATYNEQFF.

This sequence joins TRBV5-6 and TRBJ2-5; TRBD2 agrees at 8 bases. Germline loops: CDR1 SGHDT, CDR2 YYEEEE. V lost 2 bases, J lost 4 bases, and 7 bases stayed unmatched. The CDR3 is made up of 15 amino acids. The CDR3 loop is CASSFMAGGGETQYF. The CDR3 DNA is TGTGCCAGCAGCTTTATGGCGGGAGGAGGAGAGACCCAGTACTTC. Complete variable domain (other parts from reference TRBV5-6 and TRBJ2-5): DAGVTQSPTHLIKTRGQQVTLRCSPKSGHDTVSWYQQALGQGPQFIFQYYEEEERQRGNFPDRFSGHQFPNYSSELNVNALLLGDSALYLCASSFMAGGGETQYFGPGTRLLVL.